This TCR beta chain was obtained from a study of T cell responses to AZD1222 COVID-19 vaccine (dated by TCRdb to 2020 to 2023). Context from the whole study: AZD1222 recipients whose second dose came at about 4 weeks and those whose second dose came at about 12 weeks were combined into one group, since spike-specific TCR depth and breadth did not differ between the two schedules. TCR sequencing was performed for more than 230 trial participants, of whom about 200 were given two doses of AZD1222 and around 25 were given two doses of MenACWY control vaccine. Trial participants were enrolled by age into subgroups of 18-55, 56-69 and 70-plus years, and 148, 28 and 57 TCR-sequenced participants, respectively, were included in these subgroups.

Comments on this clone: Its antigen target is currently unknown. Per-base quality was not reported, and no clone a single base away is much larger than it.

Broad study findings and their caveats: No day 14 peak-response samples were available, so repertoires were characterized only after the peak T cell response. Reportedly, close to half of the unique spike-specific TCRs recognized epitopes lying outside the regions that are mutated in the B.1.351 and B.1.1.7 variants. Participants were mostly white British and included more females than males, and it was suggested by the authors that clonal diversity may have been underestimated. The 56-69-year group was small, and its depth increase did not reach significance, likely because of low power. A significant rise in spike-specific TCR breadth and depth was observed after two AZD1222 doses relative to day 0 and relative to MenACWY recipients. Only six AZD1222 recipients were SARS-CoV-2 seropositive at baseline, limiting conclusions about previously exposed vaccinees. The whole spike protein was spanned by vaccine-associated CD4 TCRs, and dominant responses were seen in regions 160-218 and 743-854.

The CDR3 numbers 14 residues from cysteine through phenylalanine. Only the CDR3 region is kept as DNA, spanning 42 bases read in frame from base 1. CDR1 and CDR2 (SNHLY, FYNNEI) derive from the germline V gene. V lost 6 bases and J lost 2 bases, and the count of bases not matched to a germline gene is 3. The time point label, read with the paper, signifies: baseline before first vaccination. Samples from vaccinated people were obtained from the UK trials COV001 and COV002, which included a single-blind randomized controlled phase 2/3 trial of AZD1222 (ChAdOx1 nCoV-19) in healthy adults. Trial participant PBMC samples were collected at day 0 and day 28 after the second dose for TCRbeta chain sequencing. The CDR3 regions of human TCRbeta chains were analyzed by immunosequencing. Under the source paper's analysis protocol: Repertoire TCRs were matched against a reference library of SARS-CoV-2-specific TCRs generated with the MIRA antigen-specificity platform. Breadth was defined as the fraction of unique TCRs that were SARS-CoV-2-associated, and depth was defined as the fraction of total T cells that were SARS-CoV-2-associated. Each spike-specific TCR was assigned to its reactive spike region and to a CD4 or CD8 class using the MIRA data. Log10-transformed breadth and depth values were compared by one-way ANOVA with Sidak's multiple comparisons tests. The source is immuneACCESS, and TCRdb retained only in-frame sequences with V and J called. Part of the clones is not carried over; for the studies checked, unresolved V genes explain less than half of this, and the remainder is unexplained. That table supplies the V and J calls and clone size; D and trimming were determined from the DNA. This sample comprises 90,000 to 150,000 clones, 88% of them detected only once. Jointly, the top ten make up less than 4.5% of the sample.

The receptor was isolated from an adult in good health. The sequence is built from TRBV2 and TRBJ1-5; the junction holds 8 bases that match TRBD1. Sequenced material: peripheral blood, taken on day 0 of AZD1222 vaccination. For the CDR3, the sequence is CASRDRAGNQPQHF. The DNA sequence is TGTGCCAGCAGGGACAGGGCGGGCAATCAGCCCCAGCATTTT.